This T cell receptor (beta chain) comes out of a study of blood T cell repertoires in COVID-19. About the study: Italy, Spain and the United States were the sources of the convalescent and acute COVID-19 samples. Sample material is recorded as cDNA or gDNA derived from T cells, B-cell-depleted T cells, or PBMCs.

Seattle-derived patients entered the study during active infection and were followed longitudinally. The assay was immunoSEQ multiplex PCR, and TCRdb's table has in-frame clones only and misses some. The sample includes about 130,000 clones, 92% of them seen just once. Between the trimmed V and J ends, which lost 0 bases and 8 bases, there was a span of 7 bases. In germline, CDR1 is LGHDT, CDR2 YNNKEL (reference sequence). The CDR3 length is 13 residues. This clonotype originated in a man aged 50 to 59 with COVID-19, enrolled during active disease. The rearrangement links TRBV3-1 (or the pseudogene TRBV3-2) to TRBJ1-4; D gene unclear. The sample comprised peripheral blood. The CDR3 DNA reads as TGTGCCAGCAGCCAAGACGAGGTGGAAAAACTGTTTTTT. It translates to CASSQDEVEKLFF.